The T cell receptor beta chain described here comes from a study of blood T cell repertoires in COVID-19 (dated by TCRdb to 2018 to 2020). About the investigation overall: Samples covering the acute and convalescent phases of COVID-19 were provided by collaborators in the United States, Italy and Spain. The samples were drawn from the first 160 participants of the ongoing ImmuneRACE study and from 1,254 subjects provided by 6 global collaborators. The repertoires were made available in a free public database intended to serve as a resource for research on the immune response to SARS-CoV-2. A de-identified subject ID, COVID-19 status, age in years and sex were almost always included in the sample metadata. HLA class I and class II types, where available, came from metadata supplied by the sample provider rather than from assay-based typing. The dataset comprised deeply sampled blood TCRbeta repertoires from subjects exposed to, actively infected with, or recovered from COVID-19. The material from the prospective study consisted of cDNA or gDNA derived from T cells, B-cell-depleted T cells, or PBMCs. The full study reports these points: Clinical and demographic metadata were provided uncurated, with the amount varying by source and participant.

Concerning this clone: No cognate antigen has been identified for it. Within one base of it there is no much larger clone, and no base qualities were kept.

The immunoSEQ Assay, a bias-controlled multiplex PCR, was used to amplify TCRbeta CDR3 regions from genomic DNA. Under the source paper's analysis protocol: The number of nucleated cells in each sample was estimated from the amplification of reference gene primers within the assay. To quantify the absolute abundance of each unique TCRbeta CDR3 rearrangement, sequence reads were collapsed and filtered. For each sample, productive Simpson clonality was calculated as the square root of Simpson's diversity index across productive rearrangements. TCRdb carries this immuneACCESS record with in-frame sequences only. Its versions omit some clonotypes, under half of them owing to an unresolved V gene in the studies checked, with the rest unexplained. For V, J and clone size, that table is used; D and trimming come from the DNA. This sample holds 40,000 to 60,000 clones; 79% were observed only once. Roughly 25% of the sample is taken by the ten largest.

Clipping removes 4 bases from V and 4 bases from J, with 12 as the unmatched junction base count. The CDR3 numbers 16 residues from cysteine through phenylalanine. Of the read, only the CDR3 DNA is kept; its 48 bases are in frame from base 1. The germline V gene supplies CDR1 SGHVS and CDR2 FNYEAQ. Whole blood was collected in K2EDTA tubes by collaborating institutions according to the institutions' own protocols. For TCRbeta analysis, collaborator samples were shipped as frozen whole blood, as isolated PBMCs, or as DNA extracted from either sample type. The receptor comes from a man in his sixties or seventies with acute or convalescent COVID-19. Sequencing was performed on peripheral blood. The chain uses TRBV7-6 and TRBJ2-5, and 7 junction bases match TRBD1. The base sequence is TGTGCCAGCAGCTCCGGTTGGGGCAGGGGGATAGAGACCCAGTACTTC. It codes for CASSSGWGRGIETQYF.